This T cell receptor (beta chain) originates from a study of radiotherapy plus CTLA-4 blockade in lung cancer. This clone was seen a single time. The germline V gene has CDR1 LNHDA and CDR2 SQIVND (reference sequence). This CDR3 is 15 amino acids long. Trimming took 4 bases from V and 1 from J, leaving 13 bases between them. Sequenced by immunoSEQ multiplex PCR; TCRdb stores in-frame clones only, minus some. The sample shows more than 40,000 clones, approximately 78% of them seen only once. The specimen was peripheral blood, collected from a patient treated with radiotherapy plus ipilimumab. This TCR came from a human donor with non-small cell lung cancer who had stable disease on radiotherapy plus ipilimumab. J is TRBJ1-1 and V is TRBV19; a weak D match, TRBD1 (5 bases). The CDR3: CASSTPGSGNTEAFF. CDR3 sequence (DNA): TGTGCCAGTAGTACGCCAGGGTCAGGGAACACTGAAGCTTTCTTT.